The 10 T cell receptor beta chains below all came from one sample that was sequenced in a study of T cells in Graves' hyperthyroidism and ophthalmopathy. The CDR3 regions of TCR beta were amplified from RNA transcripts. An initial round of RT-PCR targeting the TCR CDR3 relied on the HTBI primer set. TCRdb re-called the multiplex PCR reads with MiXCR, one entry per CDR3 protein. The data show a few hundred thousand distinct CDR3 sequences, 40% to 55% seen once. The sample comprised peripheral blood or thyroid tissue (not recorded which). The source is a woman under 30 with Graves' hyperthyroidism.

The chain's CDR3 is CASSSSGGVNEKLFF. The CDR3 coding sequence is TGCGCCAGCAGCTCCTCAGGGGGCGTAAATGAAAAACTGTTTTTT. The V and J genes are TRBV5-1 and TRBJ1-4; 8 bases align to TRBD1. In germline, CDR1 is SGHRS, CDR2 YFSETQ. The CDR3 consists of 15 residues. V gave up 3 bases and J gave up 5 bases; unmatched junction bases: 6.

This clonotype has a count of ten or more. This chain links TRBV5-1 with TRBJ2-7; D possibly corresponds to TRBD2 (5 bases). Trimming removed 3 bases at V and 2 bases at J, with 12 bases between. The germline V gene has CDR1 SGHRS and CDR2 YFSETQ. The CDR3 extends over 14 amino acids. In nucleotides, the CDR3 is TGCGCCAGCAGCTATGGAGGCGAGGCCTACGAGCAGTACTTC. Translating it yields CASSYGGEAYEQYF.

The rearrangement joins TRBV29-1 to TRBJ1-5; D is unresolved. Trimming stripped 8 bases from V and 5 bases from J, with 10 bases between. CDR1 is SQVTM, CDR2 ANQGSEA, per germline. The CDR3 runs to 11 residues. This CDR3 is CSLTWDQPQHF. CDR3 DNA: TGCAGCCTGACCTGGGATCAGCCCCAGCATTTT.

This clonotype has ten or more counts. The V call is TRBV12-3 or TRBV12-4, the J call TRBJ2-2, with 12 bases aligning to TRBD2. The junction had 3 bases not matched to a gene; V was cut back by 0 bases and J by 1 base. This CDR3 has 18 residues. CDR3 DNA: TGTGCCAGCAGTTTAGCGTCGGGACTAGCGGGGAACACCGGGGAGCTGTTTTTT. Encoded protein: CASSLASGLAGNTGELFF.

The DNA of the CDR3 is TGTGCCACCAGCAGAGCCGGGACAGGGAGAGGTCGGACTGAAGCTTTCTTT. It translates to CATSRAGTGRGRTEAFF. The J gene is TRBJ1-1, the V gene TRBV15; 9 bases align to TRBD1. The germline V gene has CDR1 LNHNV and CDR2 YYDKDF (reference sequence). J gave up 5 bases and V 1 base, and 11 bases lay outside the gene matches. The CDR3 runs 17 residues.

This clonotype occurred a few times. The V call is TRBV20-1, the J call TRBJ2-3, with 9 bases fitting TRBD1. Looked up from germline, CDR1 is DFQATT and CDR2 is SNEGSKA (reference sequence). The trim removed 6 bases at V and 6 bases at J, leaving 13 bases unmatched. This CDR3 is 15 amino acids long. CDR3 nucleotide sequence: TGCAGTGCAGACCCGGGACAGGGTCTTTACGATACGCAGTATTTT. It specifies CSADPGQGLYDTQYF.

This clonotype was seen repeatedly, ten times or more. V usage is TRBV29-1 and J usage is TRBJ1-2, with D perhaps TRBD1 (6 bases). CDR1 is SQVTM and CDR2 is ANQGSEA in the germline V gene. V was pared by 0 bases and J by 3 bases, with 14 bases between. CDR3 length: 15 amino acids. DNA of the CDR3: TGCAGCGTTGAAGATGCCCGGGACACCTACTATGGCTACACCTTC. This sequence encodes CSVEDARDTYYGYTF.

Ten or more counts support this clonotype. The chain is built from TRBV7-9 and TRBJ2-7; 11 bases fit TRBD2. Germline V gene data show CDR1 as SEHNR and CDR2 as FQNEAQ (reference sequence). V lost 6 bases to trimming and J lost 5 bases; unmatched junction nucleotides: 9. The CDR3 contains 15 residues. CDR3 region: CASSSTSGRRNEQYF. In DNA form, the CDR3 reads TGTGCCAGCAGTTCTACTAGCGGGAGAAGGAACGAGCAGTACTTC. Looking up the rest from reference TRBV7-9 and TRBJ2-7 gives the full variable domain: DTGVSQNPRHKITKRGQNVTFRCDPISEHNRLYWYRQTLGQGPEFLTYFQNEAQLEKSRLLSDRFSAERPKGSFSTLEIQRTEQGDSAMYLCASSSTSGRRNEQYFGPGTRLTVT.

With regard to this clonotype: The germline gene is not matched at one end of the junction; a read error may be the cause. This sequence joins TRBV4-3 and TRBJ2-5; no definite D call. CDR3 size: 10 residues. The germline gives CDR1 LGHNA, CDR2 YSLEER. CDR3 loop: CASSQENQYF. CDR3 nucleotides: TGCGCCAGCAGCCAAGAGAACCAGTACTTC.

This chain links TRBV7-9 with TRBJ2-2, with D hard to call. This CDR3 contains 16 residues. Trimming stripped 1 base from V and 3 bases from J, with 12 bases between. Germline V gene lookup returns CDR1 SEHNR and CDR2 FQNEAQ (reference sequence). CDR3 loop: CASSLVVGPHTGELFF. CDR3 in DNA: TGTGCCAGCAGCTTAGTGGTCGGGCCGCACACCGGGGAGCTGTTTTTT.